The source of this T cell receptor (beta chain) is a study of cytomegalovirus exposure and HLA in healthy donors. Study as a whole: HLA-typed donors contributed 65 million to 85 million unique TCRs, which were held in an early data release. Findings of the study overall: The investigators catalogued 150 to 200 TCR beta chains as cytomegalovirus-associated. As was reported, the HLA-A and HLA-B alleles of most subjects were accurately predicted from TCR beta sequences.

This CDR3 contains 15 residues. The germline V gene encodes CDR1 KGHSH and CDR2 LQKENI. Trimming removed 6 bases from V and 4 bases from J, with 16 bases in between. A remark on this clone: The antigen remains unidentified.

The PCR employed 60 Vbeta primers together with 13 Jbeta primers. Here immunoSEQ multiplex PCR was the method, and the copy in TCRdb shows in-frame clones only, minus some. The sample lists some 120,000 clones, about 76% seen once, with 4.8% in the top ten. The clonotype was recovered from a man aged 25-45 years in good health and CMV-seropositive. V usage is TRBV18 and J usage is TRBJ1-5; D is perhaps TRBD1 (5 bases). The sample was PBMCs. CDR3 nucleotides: TGTGCCAGCTCGGGGGGGGTGAGGGGAAATCAGCCCCAGCATTTT. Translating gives CASSGGVRGNQPQHF.